These 23 T cell receptor beta chains originate from one sample sequenced in a study of T cells in severe cutaneous drug reactions. Carbamazepine had induced Stevens-Johnson syndrome or toxic epidermal necrolysis in the sequenced donors. TCR subtype-specific primers in iRepertoire multiplex PCR prepared libraries for bulk and single-cell sequencing. TCRdb reprocessed the multiplex PCR reads, with one entry per CDR3 protein and no DNA. This repertoire includes about 21,000 distinct CDR3 sequences. The sample taken for sequencing was PBMCs. These receptors all stem from a human donor with toxic epidermal necrolysis, a severe cutaneous drug reaction.

This sequence joins TRBV2 and TRBJ1-6. Germline CDR1 is SNHLY and CDR2 is FYNNEI. CDR3 length: 15 residues. The CDR3: CASNGAENYNSPLHF.

The chain couples TRBV5-1 to TRBJ2-3; TCRdb gives TRBD2 as the D gene, but with no DNA this cannot be confirmed. CDR3 length equals 16 residues. Germline V gene sequence: CDR1 SGHRS, CDR2 YFSETQ. CDR3 sequence: CASSLAASGFTDTQYF.

The chain carries TRBV11-2 and TRBJ1-1. Germline V gene sequence: CDR1 SGHAT, CDR2 FQNNGV. The CDR3 totals 14 residues. Here the CDR3 reads CASSKGREFTEAFF.

This sequence joins TRBV5-4 and TRBJ1-4; the TRBD1 assignment by TCRdb is unverifiable without DNA. The CDR3 has 15 amino acids. Looked up from germline, CDR1 is SGHNT and CDR2 is YYREEE (reference sequence). The CDR3: CASSSRQGAGEKLFF. The complete variable domain, with remaining parts taken from reference TRBV5-4 and TRBJ1-4, reads ETGVTQSPTHLIKTRGQQVTLRCSSQSGHNTVSWYQQALGQGPQFIFQYYREEENGRGNFPPRFSGLQFPNYSSELNVNALELDDSALYLCASSSRQGAGEKLFFGSGTQLSVL.

The chain couples TRBV6-2 or TRBV6-3 to TRBJ2-7; TCRdb indicates TRBD2, and absent DNA this call remains unverified. The CDR3 length is 15 residues. Germline V lookup: CDR1 MNHEY, CDR2 SVGEGT. CDR3 loop: CASSYPAGGRDEQYF.

V gene TRBV5-1 combines with J gene TRBJ2-7; the TCRdb call, TRBD1, lacks DNA for checking. The CDR3 totals 14 residues. Germline-derived CDR1 and CDR2 are SGHRS and YFSETQ. CDR3 in amino acids: CASSFRDANYEQYF.

The rearrangement joins TRBV29-1 to TRBJ2-7; TCRdb names TRBD1, which stays unverified in the absence of DNA. The CDR3 extends over 13 amino acids. Per germline, CDR1 SQVTM and CDR2 ANQGSEA. The CDR3 protein is CSGPGPSAYEQYF.

CDR3 residues: CASRAWRNEQFF. V and J are TRBV12-3 or TRBV12-4 and TRBJ2-1. This CDR3 is 12 amino acids long.

The CDR3 reads CASSSLEGPYEQYF. V and J are TRBV7-3 and TRBJ2-7. The germline V gene encodes CDR1 SGHTA and CDR2 FQGTGA. The length of the CDR3 is 14 residues.

The chain employs TRBV5-4 and TRBJ2-1; TCRdb lists TRBD2, though no DNA is available to test this call. CDR3 size: 17 residues. Germline CDR1 and CDR2: SGHNT and YYREEE (reference sequence). CDR3 sequence: CASSSLLAGARKNEQFF.

V is TRBV3-1 and J is TRBJ2-1; TCRdb designates TRBD2, a call that cannot be tested without DNA. Germline CDR1 and CDR2: LGHDT and YNNKEL (reference sequence). CDR3 size: 15 residues. CDR3 in amino acids: CASSPSGSRRNEQFF.

This chain's CDR3 is CASRWTGGPYEQYF. The rearrangement links TRBV28 to TRBJ2-7; TCRdb outputs TRBD1, but without DNA this stays unchecked. CDR1 MDHEN and CDR2 SYDVKM come from the germline V gene. The CDR3 has 14 amino acids.

This chain joins TRBV25-1 and TRBJ2-1. CDR3 length: 14 amino acids. Germline V gene data show CDR1 as MGHDK and CDR2 as SYGVNS. The CDR3 loop is CASSETVSYNEQFF. The complete variable domain, with remaining parts taken from reference TRBV25-1 and TRBJ2-1, reads EADIYQTPRYLVIGTGKKITLECSQTMGHDKMYWYQQDPGMELHLIHYSYGVNSTEKGDLSSESTVSRIRTEHFPLTLESARPSHTSQYLCASSETVSYNEQFFGPGTRLTVL.

This sequence joins TRBV6-5 and TRBJ2-3; the D gene TCRdb calls, TRBD1, cannot be checked with no DNA. Germline V gene lookup returns CDR1 MNHEY and CDR2 SVGAGI. This CDR3 comprises 14 residues. The CDR3 reads CASRRTGGTDTQYF.

This chain links TRBV19 with TRBJ1-2; TCRdb outputs TRBD1, but without DNA this stays unchecked. The CDR3 covers 12 residues. The germline gives CDR1 LNHDA, CDR2 SQIVND (reference sequence). The CDR3 reads CASSGTVYGYTF.

The genes are TRBV20-1 and TRBJ2-5; there is no DNA to check the TCRdb D call of TRBD2. The CDR3 loop spans 16 amino acids. CDR1 DFQATT and CDR2 SNEGSKA come from the germline V gene (reference sequence). CDR3 residues: CSVYPTRQAGGETQYF.

The chain has TRBV20-1 and TRBJ2-7; TCRdb proposes TRBD2, but this gene call is untestable without DNA. CDR1 and CDR2 from the germline V gene are DFQATT and SNEGSKA (reference sequence). This CDR3 has 15 residues. The CDR3 sequence: CSARGYGTSGGEQYF.

J is TRBJ2-1 and V is TRBV11-1; TCRdb reports TRBD2, a call that lacks DNA to check it against. This CDR3 region has 15 residues. In germline, CDR1 is SGHAT, CDR2 FQDESV (reference sequence). CDR3 protein: CASSRSGSIYNEQFF.

The CDR3 protein is CASSQDLTIGTDTQYF. The V and J genes are TRBV4-2 and TRBJ2-3. The V gene's germline CDR1 is LGHNA and CDR2 YNFKEQ. This CDR3 has 16 residues.

V usage is TRBV7-9 and J usage is TRBJ2-3; the D call of TRBD1 rests on TCRdb alone, since no DNA is present to check it. Germline CDR1 SEHNR, CDR2 FQNEAQ (reference sequence). The CDR3 extends over 15 amino acids. The CDR3: CASSPPLSATDTQYF. The complete variable domain, with remaining parts taken from reference TRBV7-9 and TRBJ2-3, reads DTGVSQNPRHKITKRGQNVTFRCDPISEHNRLYWYRQTLGQGPEFLTYFQNEAQLEKSRLLSDRFSAERPKGSFSTLEIQRTEQGDSAMYLCASSPPLSATDTQYFGPGTRLTVL.

This clonotype is classed as medium-sized by frequency. CDR3 region: CASSPPEGQAADTQYF. V is TRBV18 and J is TRBJ2-3; the TCRdb D gene call, TRBD1, has no DNA to confirm it. The CDR3 is 16 residues long. Germline V CDR1 and CDR2: KGHSH, LQKENI. Full variable domain (remainder filled in from reference TRBV18 and TRBJ2-3): NAGVMQNPRHLVRRRGQEARLRCSPMKGHSHVYWYRQLPEEGLKFMVYLQKENIIDESGMPKERFSAEFPKEGPSILRIQQVVRGDSAAYFCASSPPEGQAADTQYFGPGTRLTVL.

This chain joins TRBV20-1 and TRBJ2-3; the TCRdb D gene call, TRBD2, has no DNA to confirm it. This CDR3 has 14 amino acids. In germline, CDR1 is DFQATT, CDR2 SNEGSKA (reference sequence). The CDR3 protein is CSARETGGTDTQYF.

This chain uses TRBV20-1 with TRBJ2-7; with no DNA, the TCRdb D assignment of TRBD2 cannot be verified. CDR1 is DFQATT and CDR2 is SNEGSKA in the germline V gene (reference sequence). The CDR3 spans 19 residues. CDR3: CSAEDSPGTSGRLGYEQYF.